This T cell receptor beta chain was identified in a study of cytomegalovirus exposure and HLA in healthy donors. Study overall: About 80 million unique TCRs from HLA-typed donors made up an early data release. Study-level points and caveats: The only immune exposure information that was available was CMV serostatus. A prior analysis recorded that most TCR beta V segments were productive about 87% or about 30% of the time.

This clone occurred a few times. The antigen is unknown. V trimming: 6 bases; J trimming: 5 bases; junction bases outside the gene matches: 6. Germline-derived CDR1 and CDR2 are MNHEY and SVGAGI. The CDR3 spans 14 residues. The PCR was carried out with 60 Vbeta primers and 13 Jbeta primers. Some clones are missing from TCRdb's copy, which holds only in-frame ones; the method was immunoSEQ multiplex PCR. The sample includes 150,000 to 200,000 clones, roughly 79% of them seen just once. The rearrangement joins TRBV6-5 to TRBJ2-3; 9 nucleotides line up with TRBD2. Sequencing input: PBMCs. This sequence originates from a young man in good health and CMV-seronegative. Here the CDR3 reads CASSGGGGGDTQYF. In DNA, the CDR3 is TGTGCCAGCAGCGGTGGCGGGGGGGGAGATACGCAGTATTTT.